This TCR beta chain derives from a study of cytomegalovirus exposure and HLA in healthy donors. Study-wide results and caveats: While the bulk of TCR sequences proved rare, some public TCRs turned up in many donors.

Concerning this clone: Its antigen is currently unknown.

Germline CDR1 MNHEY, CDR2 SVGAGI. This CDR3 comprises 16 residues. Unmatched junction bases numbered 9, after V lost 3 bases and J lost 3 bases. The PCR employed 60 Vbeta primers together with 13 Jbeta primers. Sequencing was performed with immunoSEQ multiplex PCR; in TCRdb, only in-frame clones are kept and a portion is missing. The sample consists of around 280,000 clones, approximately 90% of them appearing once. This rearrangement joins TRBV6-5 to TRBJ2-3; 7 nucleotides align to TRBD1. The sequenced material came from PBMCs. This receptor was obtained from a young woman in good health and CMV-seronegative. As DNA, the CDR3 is TGTGCCAGCAGTTATACGGGACAGATAAAGACAGATACGCAGTATTTT. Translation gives CASSYTGQIKTDTQYF.